A single TCR beta chain is shown here with its context. The junction departs from the called germline gene at one end, perhaps through a read error. The data are from a study of tumor-infiltrating lymphocytes in primary liver carcinoma. Looking at the study overall: Aged between 30 and 69 years, the patients were men and women. Roughly 3.65 to 8 million productive TCRbeta reads were obtained per sample, with similar numbers across tissue types.

TCR beta cDNA came from roughly 0.45 ug total RNA, primed with a constant-region primer. ARM-PCR was slightly modified, and three nested multiplex PCR rounds with it gave rise to the TCR beta libraries. A C-beta reverse primer and TRBV1-TRBV30 forward primers served in each of the first two PCR rounds, at ten to eleven cycles apiece. TCRdb recomputed calls from the multiplex PCR reads with MiXCR, one row per CDR3 protein. Seen here are approximately 330,000 distinct CDR3 sequences, almost 65% observed once, and the top ten hold roughly 6.5%. RNA was extracted from whole blood without cell sorting, alongside germline DNA. This CDR3 spans 13 amino acids. CDR1 is KGHSH, CDR2 LQKENI, per germline.

The chain combines TRBV18 with TRBJ2-7; 7 bases match TRBD1. Sample: peripheral blood. This clonotype originated in a man aged 40-50 years with primary liver carcinoma and hepatitis B virus infection. In nucleotides, the CDR3 is TGTGCCAGGTCACTACGACAGGGCCACGAGCAGTACTTC. It codes for CARSLRQGHEQYF.